The clone carrying this T cell receptor beta chain came up a few times. Its antigen is not identified. From germline, CDR1 is MNHNS and CDR2 SASEGT. This CDR3 contains 19 residues. After removal of 5 bases from V and 4 bases from J, the junction contained 16 bases not matched to a gene. The sample originates from a study of blood T cells in healthy people across ages. Next came a second PCR, run for about 6 to 12 cycles, which used a sample-barcoded 5' primer along with a J-beta primer mix. Via MiXCR, TCRdb re-called the 5' RACE reads, giving one row per CDR3 protein. Here the sample spans 800,000 to 950,000 distinct CDR3 sequences, 25% to 30% being singletons. Study conclusions and caveats: A roughly linear age-dependent decrease characterized TCR beta diversity per million T cells.

Another study also made use of these data, one on T cells of mothers and their children. As that study records: Comparable shaping of TCR recombination output by thymic selection was observed in related and unrelated pairs.

This chain joins TRBV6-1 and TRBJ2-2; TRBD1 matches 10 bases. The source material was blood. The sequence came from a woman aged 40 to 50 in good health. The CDR3 protein is CASSPRQGALSPSTGELFF. DNA of the CDR3: TGTGCCAGCAGTCCAAGACAGGGGGCGCTATCCCCGAGCACCGGGGAGCTGTTTTTT.